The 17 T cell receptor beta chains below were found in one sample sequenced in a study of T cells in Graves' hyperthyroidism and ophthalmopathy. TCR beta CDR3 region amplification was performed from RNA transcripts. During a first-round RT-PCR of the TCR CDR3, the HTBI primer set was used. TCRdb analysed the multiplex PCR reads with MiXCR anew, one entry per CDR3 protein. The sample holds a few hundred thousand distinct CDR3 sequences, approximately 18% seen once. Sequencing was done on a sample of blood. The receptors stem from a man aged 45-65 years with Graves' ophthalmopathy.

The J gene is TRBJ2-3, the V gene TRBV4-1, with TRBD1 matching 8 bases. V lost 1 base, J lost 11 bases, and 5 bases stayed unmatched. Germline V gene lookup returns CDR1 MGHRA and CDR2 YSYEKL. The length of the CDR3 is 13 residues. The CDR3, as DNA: TGCGCCAGCAGCCAAGCCACAGGGGGGAAGCAGTATTTT. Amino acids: CASSQATGGKQYF.

The CDR3 spells CASSSLAGGLEQYF. The CDR3 DNA reads as TGTGCCAGCAGTTCACTAGCGGGAGGCCTCGAGCAGTACTTC. The chain joins TRBV27 to TRBJ2-7, with 12 positions matching TRBD2. CDR3 length equals 14 residues. The junction had 4 bases not matched to a gene; V was cut back by 4 bases and J by 6 bases. Germline V CDR1 and CDR2: MNHEY, SMNVEV (reference sequence).

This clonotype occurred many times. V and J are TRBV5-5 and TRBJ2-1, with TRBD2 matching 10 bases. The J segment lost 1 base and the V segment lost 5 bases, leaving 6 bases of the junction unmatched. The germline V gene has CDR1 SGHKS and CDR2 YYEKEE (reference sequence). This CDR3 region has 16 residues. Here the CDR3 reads CASSRILAGSYNEQFF. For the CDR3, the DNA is TGTGCCAGCAGTCGTATACTAGCGGGGTCCTACAATGAGCAGTTCTTC.

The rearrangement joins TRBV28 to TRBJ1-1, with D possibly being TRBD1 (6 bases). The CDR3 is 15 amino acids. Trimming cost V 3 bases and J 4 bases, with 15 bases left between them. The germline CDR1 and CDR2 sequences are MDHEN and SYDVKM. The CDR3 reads CASSFGSARGTEAFF. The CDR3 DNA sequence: TGTGCCAGCAGTTTTGGGTCCGCCAGGGGCACTGAAGCTTTCTTT.

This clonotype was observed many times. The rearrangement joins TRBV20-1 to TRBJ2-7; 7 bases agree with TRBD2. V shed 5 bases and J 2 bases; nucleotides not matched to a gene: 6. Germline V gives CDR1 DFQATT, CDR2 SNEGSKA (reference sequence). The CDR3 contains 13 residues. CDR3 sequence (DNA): TGCAGTGCTTCCCGACTAGCACCCTACGAGCAGTACTTC. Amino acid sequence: CSASRLAPYEQYF.

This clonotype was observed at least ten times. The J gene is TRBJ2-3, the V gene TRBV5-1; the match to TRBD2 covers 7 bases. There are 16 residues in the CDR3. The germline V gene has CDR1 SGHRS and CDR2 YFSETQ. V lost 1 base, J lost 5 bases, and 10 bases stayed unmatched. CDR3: CASSLSGGSVKDTQYF. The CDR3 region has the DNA TGCGCCAGCAGCTTGAGCGGCGGGAGCGTGAAAGATACGCAGTATTTT.

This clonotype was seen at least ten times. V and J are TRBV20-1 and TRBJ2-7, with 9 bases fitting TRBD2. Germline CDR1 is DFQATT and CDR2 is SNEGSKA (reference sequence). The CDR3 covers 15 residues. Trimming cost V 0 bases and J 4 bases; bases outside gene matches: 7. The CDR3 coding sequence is TGCAGTGCTAGAGATAGTAGCGGGAGCGGGTACGAGCAGTACTTC. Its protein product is CSARDSSGSGYEQYF.

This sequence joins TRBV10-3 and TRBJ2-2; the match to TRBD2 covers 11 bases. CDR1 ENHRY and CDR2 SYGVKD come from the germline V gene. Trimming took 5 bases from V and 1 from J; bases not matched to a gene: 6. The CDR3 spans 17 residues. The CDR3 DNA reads TGTGCCATCAGTCCTTCTAGCGGGAGGATGAACACCGGGGAGCTGTTTTTT. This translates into CAISPSSGRMNTGELFF.

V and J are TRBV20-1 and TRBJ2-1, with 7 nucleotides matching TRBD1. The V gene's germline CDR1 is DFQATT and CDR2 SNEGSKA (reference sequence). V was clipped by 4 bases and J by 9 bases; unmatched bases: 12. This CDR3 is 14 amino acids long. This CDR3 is CSATEQTRGPEQFF. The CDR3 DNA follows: TGCAGTGCTACGGAGCAGACGAGGGGGCCTGAGCAGTTCTTC.

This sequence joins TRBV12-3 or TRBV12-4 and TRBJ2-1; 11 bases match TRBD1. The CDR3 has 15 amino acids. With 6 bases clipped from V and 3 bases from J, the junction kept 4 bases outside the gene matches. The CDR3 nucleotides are TGTGCCAGCAGCAGGACAGGGGGCTTCTACAATGAGCAGTTCTTC. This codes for CASSRTGGFYNEQFF.

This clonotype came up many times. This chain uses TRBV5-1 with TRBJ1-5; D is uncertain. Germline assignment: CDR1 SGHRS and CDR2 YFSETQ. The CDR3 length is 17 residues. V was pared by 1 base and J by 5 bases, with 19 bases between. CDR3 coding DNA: TGCGCCAGCAGCTTGAGTCTGGGAAATATGTGGGATCAGCCCCAGCATTTT. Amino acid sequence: CASSLSLGNMWDQPQHF.

As DNA, the CDR3 is TGTGCCAGCAGTTACTCTGGCGGGAGACCCGGGGAGCTGTTTTTT. Its translation: CASSYSGGRPGELFF. This chain connects TRBV6-2 or TRBV6-3 to TRBJ2-2; TRBD2 matches at 7 bases. This CDR3 contains 15 residues. Germline V lookup: CDR1 MNHEY, CDR2 SVGEGT. Trimming cost V 0 bases and J 6 bases; bases outside gene matches: 4.

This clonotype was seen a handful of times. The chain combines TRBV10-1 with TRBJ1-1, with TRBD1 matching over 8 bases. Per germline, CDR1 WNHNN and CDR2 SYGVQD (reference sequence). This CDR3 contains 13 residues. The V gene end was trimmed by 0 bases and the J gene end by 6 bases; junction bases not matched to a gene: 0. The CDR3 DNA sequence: TGCGCCAGCAGTGAGTCACAGGGGGCTGAAGCTTTCTTT. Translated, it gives CASSESQGAEAFF.

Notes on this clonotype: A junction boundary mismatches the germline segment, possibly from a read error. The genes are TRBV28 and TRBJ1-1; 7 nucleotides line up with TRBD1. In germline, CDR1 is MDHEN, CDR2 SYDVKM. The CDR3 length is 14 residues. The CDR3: CACSLVAGGLAAFF. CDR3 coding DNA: TGTGCCTGCAGTTTAGTTGCAGGGGGGCTAGCTGCTTTCTTT.

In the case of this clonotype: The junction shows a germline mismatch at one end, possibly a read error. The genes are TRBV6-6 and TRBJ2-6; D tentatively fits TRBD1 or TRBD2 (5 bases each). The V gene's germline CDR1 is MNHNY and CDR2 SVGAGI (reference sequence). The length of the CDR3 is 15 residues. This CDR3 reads CASSYTGNGANVLTF. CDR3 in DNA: TGTGCCAGCAGTTACACCGGGAATGGGGCCAACGTTCTGACTTTC.

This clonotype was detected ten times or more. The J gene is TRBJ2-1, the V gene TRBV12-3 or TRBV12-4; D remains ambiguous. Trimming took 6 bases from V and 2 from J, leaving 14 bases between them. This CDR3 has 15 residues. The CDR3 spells CASSPRAAAYNEQFF. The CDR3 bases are TGTGCCAGCAGCCCTCGGGCCGCGGCCTACAATGAGCAGTTCTTC.

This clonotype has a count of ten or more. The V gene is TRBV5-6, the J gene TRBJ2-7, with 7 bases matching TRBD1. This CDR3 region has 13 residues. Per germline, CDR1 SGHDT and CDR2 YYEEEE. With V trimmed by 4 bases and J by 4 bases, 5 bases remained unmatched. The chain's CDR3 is CASSPGQLYEQYF. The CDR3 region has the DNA TGTGCCAGCAGCCCGGGACAGCTATACGAGCAGTACTTC.